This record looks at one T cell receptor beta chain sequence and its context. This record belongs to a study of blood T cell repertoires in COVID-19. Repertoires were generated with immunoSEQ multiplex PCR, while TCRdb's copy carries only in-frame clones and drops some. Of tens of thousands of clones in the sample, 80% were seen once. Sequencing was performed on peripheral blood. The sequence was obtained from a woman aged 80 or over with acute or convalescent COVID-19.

The CDR3 reads CASRRQVTNQPQHF. CDR3 bases: TGTGCCAGCAGACGACAGGTTACAAATCAGCCCCAGCATTTT. J is TRBJ1-5 and V is TRBV6-6, with a tentative D call TRBD1 (6 bases). V gave up 6 bases and J gave up 4 bases, with 13 bases separating them. Germline V gives CDR1 MNHNY, CDR2 SVGAGI (reference sequence). The CDR3 loop spans 14 amino acids.